These T cell receptor beta chains were read from a single sample in a study of CD8+ T cells in alopecia areata. Here immunoSEQ multiplex PCR was the method, and the copy in TCRdb shows in-frame clones only, minus some. The table has about 92,000 clones, roughly two fifths seen once. Source: CD8+ T cells sorted from blood, taken at week 24, from a patient treated with tofacitinib. Receptor source: a human donor with alopecia areata. CDR3s include the opening cysteine and the closing phenylalanine or tryptophan. D genes are given only for firm matches. The listing skips clone size in some rows; elsewhere it reads once, few, many or a size class.

j_gene: TRBJ2-2; abundance: -; v_gene: TRBV5-6; d_gene: -; CDR3nt: TGTGCCAGCAGTCGCCGAACCGGGGAGCTGTTTTTT; CDR3aa: CASSRRTGELFF
j_gene: TRBJ2-7; abundance: -; v_gene: TRBV10-2; d_gene: -; CDR3nt: TGCGCCAGCAGTGAGTTCGTGGGCAACTCCTACGAGCAGTACTTC; CDR3aa: CASSEFVGNSYEQYF
j_gene: TRBJ1-1; abundance: -; v_gene: TRBV9; d_gene: -; CDR3nt: TGTGCCAGCAGCGAGTGGGGAGGGACCGACACTGAAGCTTTCTTT; CDR3aa: CASSEWGGTDTEAFF
j_gene: TRBJ2-3; abundance: -; v_gene: TRBV6-4; d_gene: -; CDR3nt: TGTGCCAGCAGTGACTCGAGGGGGTCAGATACGCAGTATTTT; CDR3aa: CASSDSRGSDTQYF
j_gene: TRBJ2-1; abundance: -; v_gene: TRBV5-1; d_gene: -; CDR3nt: TGCGCCAGCAGCTGGCCGAGTAGCTCCTACAATGAGCAGTTCTTC; CDR3aa: CASSWPSSSYNEQFF
j_gene: TRBJ2-7; abundance: few; v_gene: TRBV7-9; d_gene: -; CDR3nt: TGTGCCAGCAGCTTAGCCAGGGGCAACTCCTACGAGCAGTACTTC; CDR3aa: CASSLARGNSYEQYF
j_gene: TRBJ2-3; abundance: -; v_gene: TRBV27; d_gene: -; CDR3nt: TGTGCCAGCAGTTCACGTCCGACAGGTGATACGCAGTATTTT; CDR3aa: CASSSRPTGDTQYF
j_gene: TRBJ2-7; abundance: -; v_gene: TRBV4-2; d_gene: TRBD2; CDR3nt: TGTGCCAGCAGCCCTCTTAGACTAGCCCCTTACGAGCAGTACTTC; CDR3aa: CASSPLRLAPYEQYF
j_gene: TRBJ2-1; abundance: -; v_gene: TRBV6-1; d_gene: TRBD2; CDR3nt: TGTGCCATCAGTGTTACTAGCGGGAGCGATGAGCAGTTCTTC; CDR3aa: CAISVTSGSDEQFF
j_gene: TRBJ2-5; abundance: -; v_gene: TRBV5-8; d_gene: -; CDR3nt: TGTGCCAGCAGCGTTGTGTGGACCCAGTACTTC; CDR3aa: CASSVVWTQYF
j_gene: TRBJ1-2; abundance: -; v_gene: TRBV7-8; d_gene: -; CDR3nt: TGTGCCAGCAGCTTAATGGGAGGGGGGCCCTATGGCTACACCTTC; CDR3aa: CASSLMGGGPYGYTF
j_gene: TRBJ2-6; abundance: -; v_gene: TRBV4-1; d_gene: TRBD1; CDR3nt: TGCGCCAGCAGCCAAGATAGTCACAGGGGTTCTGGGGCCAACGTCCTGACTTTC; CDR3aa: CASSQDSHRGSGANVLTF
j_gene: TRBJ2-3; abundance: -; v_gene: TRBV6-1; d_gene: -; CDR3nt: TGTGCCAGCAGGGGACTGGATACGCAGTATTTT; CDR3aa: CASRGLDTQYF
j_gene: TRBJ2-1; abundance: -; v_gene: TRBV11-2; d_gene: TRBD2; CDR3nt: TGTGCCAGCAGCTTACGTTCGGGGCGGGAGGCTTACAATGAGCAGTTCTTC; CDR3aa: CASSLRSGREAYNEQFF
j_gene: TRBJ2-1; abundance: once; v_gene: TRBV5-4; d_gene: -; CDR3nt: TGTGCCAGCAGCTCGCCCTATGAGCAGTTCTTC; CDR3aa: CASSSPYEQFF
j_gene: TRBJ1-5; abundance: -; v_gene: TRBV27; d_gene: -; CDR3nt: TGTGCCAGCAGCCCCTTGAATCAGCCCCAGCATTTT; CDR3aa: CASSPLNQPQHF
j_gene: TRBJ2-1; abundance: -; v_gene: TRBV29-1; d_gene: -; CDR3nt: TGCAGCGTTGAAGATCACGGGACGAGCTCCTACAATGAGCAGTTCTTC; CDR3aa: CSVEDHGTSSYNEQFF
j_gene: TRBJ1-1; abundance: -; v_gene: TRBV30; d_gene: TRBD1; CDR3nt: TGTGCCTGGAGTGCGGGACAGGGCCGCACTGAAGCTTTCTTT; CDR3aa: CAWSAGQGRTEAFF
j_gene: TRBJ2-1; abundance: few; v_gene: TRBV27; d_gene: -; CDR3nt: TGTGCCAGCAGTTTATTTGAGGAGCAGTTCTTC; CDR3aa: CASSLFEEQFF
j_gene: TRBJ1-2; abundance: -; v_gene: TRBV7-9; d_gene: -; CDR3nt: TGTGCCAGCAGCCCGGACACCGGTACCTATGGCTACACCTTC; CDR3aa: CASSPDTGTYGYTF
j_gene: TRBJ2-5; abundance: -; v_gene: TRBV7-9; d_gene: -; CDR3nt: TGTGCCAGCAGCCCTCCGGGCCCCAAAGAGACCCAGTACTTC; CDR3aa: CASSPPGPKETQYF
j_gene: TRBJ2-7; abundance: few; v_gene: TRBV6-1; d_gene: -; CDR3nt: TGTGCCACCCTCACCTACGAGCAGTACTTC; CDR3aa: CATLTYEQYF
j_gene: TRBJ2-7; abundance: -; v_gene: TRBV9; d_gene: -; CDR3nt: TGTGCCAGCAGCGGCTCTATGCGGAGCCCCACTTCGGGCGACGAGCAGTACTTC; CDR3aa: CASSGSMRSPTSGDEQYF
j_gene: TRBJ2-3; abundance: few; v_gene: TRBV27; d_gene: -; CDR3nt: TGTGCCAGCAGTTTAATCCCACTCACAGATACGCAGTATTTT; CDR3aa: CASSLIPLTDTQYF
j_gene: TRBJ2-5; abundance: -; v_gene: TRBV27; d_gene: TRBD1; CDR3nt: TGTGCCAGCAGTTTGGGACAGTATGGTGAGACCCAGTACTTC; CDR3aa: CASSLGQYGETQYF
j_gene: TRBJ1-4; abundance: few; v_gene: TRBV29-1; d_gene: TRBD1; CDR3nt: TGCAGCGTCCGTACGGACAGGGATGATGAAAAACTGTTTTTT; CDR3aa: CSVRTDRDDEKLFF
j_gene: TRBJ2-3; abundance: once; v_gene: TRBV4-1; d_gene: -; CDR3nt: TGCGCCAGCAGTAGTTATACCACCACGAGCACAGATACGCAGTATTTT; CDR3aa: CASSSYTTTSTDTQYF
j_gene: TRBJ1-5; abundance: -; v_gene: TRBV15; d_gene: -; CDR3nt: TGTGCCACCAGCAGAGATTTCGATAGCAATCAGCCCCAGCATTTT; CDR3aa: CATSRDFDSNQPQHF
j_gene: TRBJ2-7; abundance: few; v_gene: TRBV4-1; d_gene: TRBD1; CDR3nt: TGCGCCAGCAGCCCCCGGGACAGCCACGAGCAGTACTTC; CDR3aa: CASSPRDSHEQYF
j_gene: TRBJ1-2; abundance: -; v_gene: TRBV25-1; d_gene: TRBD1; CDR3nt: TGTGCCAGCGCATGGACAGGGGAGAGCGGCTACACCTTC; CDR3aa: CASAWTGESGYTF
j_gene: TRBJ1-2; abundance: -; v_gene: TRBV14; d_gene: -; CDR3nt: TGTGCCAGCAGCCAAGTCCAGCGACCTACAAAATTCTATGGCTACACCTTC; CDR3aa: CASSQVQRPTKFYGYTF
j_gene: TRBJ2-2; abundance: -; v_gene: TRBV27; d_gene: -; CDR3nt: TGTGCCAGCAGTTTCCCTCCGACCGGGGAGCTGTTTTTT; CDR3aa: CASSFPPTGELFF
j_gene: TRBJ2-2; abundance: -; v_gene: TRBV9; d_gene: -; CDR3nt: TGTGCCAGCAACACCCTAAGGGGACCCGGGGAGCTGTTTTTT; CDR3aa: CASNTLRGPGELFF
j_gene: TRBJ2-3; abundance: -; v_gene: TRBV5-6; d_gene: -; CDR3nt: TGTGCCAGCAGCGCTGGCGCCAGCGTGGATACGCAGTATTTT; CDR3aa: CASSAGASVDTQYF
j_gene: TRBJ2-1; abundance: few; v_gene: TRBV11-2; d_gene: -; CDR3nt: TGTGCCAGCAGCTTAGGTGGATTCTACAATGAGCAGTTCTTC; CDR3aa: CASSLGGFYNEQFF
j_gene: TRBJ2-7; abundance: few; v_gene: TRBV11-2; d_gene: -; CDR3nt: TGTGCCAGCAGCGACAATCCCGCCGAGCAGTACTTC; CDR3aa: CASSDNPAEQYF
j_gene: TRBJ2-2; abundance: few; v_gene: TRBV29-1; d_gene: -; CDR3nt: TGCAGCGTTGAAGTGATGGGCCAGGCCACCGGGGAGCTGTTTTTT; CDR3aa: CSVEVMGQATGELFF
j_gene: TRBJ2-7; abundance: -; v_gene: TRBV4-1; d_gene: -; CDR3nt: TGCGCCAGCAGCCAAGAGGGGGGCCCCTCCTACGAGCAGTACTTC; CDR3aa: CASSQEGGPSYEQYF
j_gene: TRBJ2-7; abundance: few; v_gene: TRBV29-1; d_gene: -; CDR3nt: TGCAGCGTTGAAGGGATCAGCTCCTACGAGCAGTACTTC; CDR3aa: CSVEGISSYEQYF
j_gene: TRBJ2-7; abundance: -; v_gene: TRBV7-8; d_gene: -; CDR3nt: TGTGCCAGCAGCGTTATCGGGCAGGGAGCCGAGCAGTACTTC; CDR3aa: CASSVIGQGAEQYF
j_gene: TRBJ2-2; abundance: few; v_gene: TRBV25-1; d_gene: -; CDR3nt: TGTGCCAGCAGTGGGGTAATCGGGGAGCTGTTTTTT; CDR3aa: CASSGVIGELFF
j_gene: TRBJ2-7; abundance: -; v_gene: TRBV28; d_gene: -; CDR3nt: TGTGCCAGCAGTCCCCCGTTGAGGTACAGAGGGGGGATGGAGCAGTACTTC; CDR3aa: CASSPPLRYRGGMEQYF